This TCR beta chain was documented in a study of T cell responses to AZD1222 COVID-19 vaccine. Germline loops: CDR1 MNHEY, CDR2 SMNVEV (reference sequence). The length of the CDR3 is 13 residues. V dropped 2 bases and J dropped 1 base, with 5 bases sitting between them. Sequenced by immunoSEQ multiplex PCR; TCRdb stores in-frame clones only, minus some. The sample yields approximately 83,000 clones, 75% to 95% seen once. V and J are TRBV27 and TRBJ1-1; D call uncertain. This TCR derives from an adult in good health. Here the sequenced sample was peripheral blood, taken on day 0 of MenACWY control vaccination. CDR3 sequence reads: CASSLRSNTEAFF. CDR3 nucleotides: TGTGCCAGCAGTTTAAGGTCGAACACTGAAGCTTTCTTT.